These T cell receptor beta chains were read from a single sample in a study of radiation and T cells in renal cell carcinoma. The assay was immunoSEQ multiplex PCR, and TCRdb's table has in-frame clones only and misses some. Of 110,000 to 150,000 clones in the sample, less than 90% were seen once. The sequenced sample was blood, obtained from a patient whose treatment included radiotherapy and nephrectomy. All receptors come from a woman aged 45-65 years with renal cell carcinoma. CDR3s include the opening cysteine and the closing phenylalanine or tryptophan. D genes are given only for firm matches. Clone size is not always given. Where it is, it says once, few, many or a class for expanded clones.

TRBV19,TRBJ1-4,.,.,CATRGLATNEKLFF,TGTGCCACCAGGGGACTTGCAACTAATGAAAAACTGTTTTTT
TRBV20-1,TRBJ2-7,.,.,CSARPYEQYF,TGCAGTGCTAGACCTTACGAGCAGTACTTC
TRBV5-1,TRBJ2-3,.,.,CASSHYVGDTQYF,TGCGCCAGCAGCCACTACGTCGGGGATACGCAGTATTTT
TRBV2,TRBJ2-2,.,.,CASTLGVTAGAGELFF,TGTGCCAGCACCCTGGGGGTGACCGCAGGGGCCGGGGAGCTGTTTTTT
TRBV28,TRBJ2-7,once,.,CASSFIWQGGSEQYF,TGTGCCAGCAGTTTTATTTGGCAGGGAGGCTCCGAGCAGTACTTC
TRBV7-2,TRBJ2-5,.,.,CASSLGTQYF,TGTGCCAGCAGCTTAGGGACCCAGTACTTC
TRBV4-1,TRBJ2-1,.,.,CASSPVLLGDRLTYNEQFF,TGCGCCAGCAGCCCCGTGCTCCTAGGCGACCGATTAACCTACAATGAGCAGTTCTTC
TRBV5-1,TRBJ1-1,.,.,CASSLGFGVGNTEAFF,TGCGCCAGCAGCTTGGGATTTGGGGTGGGGAACACTGAAGCTTTCTTT
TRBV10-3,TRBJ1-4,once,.,CAISEGTNEKLFF,TGTGCCATCAGTGAGGGGACTAATGAAAAACTGTTTTTT
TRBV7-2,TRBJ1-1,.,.,CASSTIVRATEAFF,TGTGCCAGCAGCACGATCGTCAGGGCAACTGAAGCTTTCTTT
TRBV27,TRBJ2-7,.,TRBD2,CASSLQLAGNEQYF,TGTGCCAGCAGTTTACAACTAGCGGGGAACGAGCAGTACTTC
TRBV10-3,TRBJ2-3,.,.,CAISRLVGDGTDTQYF,TGTGCCATCAGTCGACTAGTTGGGGATGGCACAGATACGCAGTATTTT
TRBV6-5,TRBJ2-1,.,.,CASSHYSGTQFF,TGTGCCAGCAGCCACTATAGCGGTACGCAGTTCTTC
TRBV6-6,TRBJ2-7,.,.,CASSYRDEQYF,TGTGCCAGCAGTTACCGGGATGAGCAGTACTTC